Shown below are 16 T cell receptor beta chains from a single sample sequenced in a study of blood T cell repertoires in COVID-19. Clones were read by immunoSEQ multiplex PCR, and TCRdb kept only the in-frame ones, dropping some. The sample holds around 480,000 clones, about 90% seen once. What was sequenced was PBMCs or T cells enriched from blood (not recorded which). The receptor set was obtained from a woman aged 18-29 years who had recovered from COVID-19.

The chain uses TRBV6-5 and TRBJ1-2, with TRBD1 matching over 9 bases. The CDR3 is 15 amino acids. J lost 7 bases, V lost 10 bases, and 16 bases had no gene match. Germline V CDR1 and CDR2: MNHEY, SVGAGI. CDR3 loop: CATLRTGGGPSGYTF. CDR3 DNA sequence: TGTGCCACCCTTAGAACAGGGGGCGGGCCTAGTGGCTACACCTTC.

This clone occurred a few times. The rearrangement links TRBV2 to TRBJ2-7; 7 nucleotides line up with TRBD1. The junction had 1 base not matched to a gene; V was cut back by 5 bases and J by 0 bases. Germline loops: CDR1 SNHLY, CDR2 FYNNEI. The CDR3 sequence is 13 residues long. This CDR3 is CASSRDSSYEQYF. CDR3 DNA: TGTGCCAGCAGTCGGGACAGCTCCTACGAGCAGTACTTC. Looking up the rest from reference TRBV2 and TRBJ2-7 gives the full variable domain: EPEVTQTPSHQVTQMGQEVILRCVPISNHLYFYWYRQILGQKVEFLVSFYNNEISEKSEIFDDQFSVERPDGSNFTLKIRSTKLEDSAMYFCASSRDSSYEQYFGPGTRLTVT.

The gene calls are TRBV5-4 and TRBJ1-2, with a weak D call TRBD1 (5 bases). Germline V gives CDR1 SGHNT, CDR2 YYREEE (reference sequence). V lost 1 base and J 8 bases, leaving 15 bases between the germline ends. The CDR3 runs 14 residues. CDR3 amino acids: CASSLSGQGRGYTF. The CDR3 DNA reads as TGTGCCAGCAGCTTGAGTGGGCAGGGAAGGGGCTACACCTTC.

The chain combines TRBV18 with TRBJ2-2; the match to TRBD1 covers 7 bases. Germline V lookup: CDR1 KGHSH, CDR2 LQKENI. J gave up 3 bases and V 4 bases, and 14 bases lay outside the gene matches. The CDR3 totals 18 residues. CDR3 region: CASSRSPATGVDTGELFF. DNA for the CDR3: TGTGCCAGCTCACGCTCACCGGCTACAGGGGTGGACACCGGGGAGCTGTTTTTT.

The chain combines TRBV10-1 with TRBJ2-2; 7 nucleotides line up with TRBD1. CDR3 length: 14 residues. J gave up 5 bases and V 3 bases, and 3 bases lay outside the gene matches. Germline CDR1 WNHNN, CDR2 SYGVQD (reference sequence). The CDR3 DNA reads as TGCGCCAGCAGTGACTTGACAGGGACCGGGGAGCTGTTTTTT. This sequence encodes CASSDLTGTGELFF.

The chain uses TRBV5-1 and TRBJ2-6, with 9 bases fitting TRBD1. Trimming took 4 bases from V and 4 from J; bases not matched to a gene: 9. The CDR3 length is 17 residues. The V gene's germline CDR1 is SGHRS and CDR2 YFSETQ. The CDR3 protein is CASSPAQGAQGANVLTF. The CDR3 nucleotides are TGCGCCAGCAGCCCAGCACAGGGGGCGCAAGGGGCCAACGTCCTGACTTTC.

The V and J genes are TRBV12-5 and TRBJ2-1; the D is unclear. The CDR3 covers 12 residues. Germline V gene sequence: CDR1 LGHNT, CDR2 FRNRAP. V shed 2 bases and J shed 7 bases, with 6 bases lying between them. CDR3 amino acids: CASGLRVNEQFF. The CDR3 nucleotides read TGTGCTAGTGGTTTGAGAGTAAATGAGCAGTTCTTC. The variable domain in full, completed from reference TRBV12-5 and TRBJ2-1, reads DARVTQTPRHKVTEMGQEVTMRCQPILGHNTVFWYRQTMMQGLELLAYFRNRAPLDDSGMPKDRFSAEMPDATLATLKIQPSEPRDSAVYFCASGLRVNEQFFGPGTRLTVL.

The chain employs TRBV3-1 (or the pseudogene TRBV3-2) and TRBJ2-3, with a tentative D call TRBD1 (6 bases). V was clipped by 4 bases and J by 5 bases, with 10 bases between them. This CDR3 is built from 13 residues. Germline CDR1 LGHDT, CDR2 YNNKEL (reference sequence). Written as DNA, the CDR3 is TGTGCCAGCAGCCGGCGAGGGGGAGATACGCAGTATTTT. Its protein is CASSRRGGDTQYF.

The chain joins TRBV10-2 to TRBJ2-5; the D gene is possibly TRBD2 (5 bases). Trimming pared 7 bases from V and 2 bases from J, leaving 17 bases between. This CDR3 has 15 residues. From germline, CDR1 is WSHSY and CDR2 SAAADI. CDR3 amino acids: CASKERGLSQETQYF. In DNA, the CDR3 is TGCGCCAGCAAAGAACGGGGTTTGAGTCAAGAGACCCAGTACTTC.

This chain joins TRBV28 and TRBJ2-5; the match to TRBD2 covers 7 bases. This CDR3 is 15 amino acids long. Unmatched junction bases numbered 9, after V lost 6 bases and J lost 2 bases. Germline values: CDR1 MDHEN, CDR2 SYDVKM. The CDR3 reads CASSGTGAGQETQYF. CDR3 DNA sequence: TGTGCCAGCAGCGGAACCGGAGCGGGGCAAGAGACCCAGTACTTC.

The V gene is TRBV27, the J gene TRBJ1-1; 10 bases align to TRBD1. V shed 2 bases and J 6 bases; nucleotides not matched to a gene: 9. CDR3 length: 16 residues. Germline V gene data show CDR1 as MNHEY and CDR2 as SMNVEV (reference sequence). The CDR3 sequence: CASSLRQGARRPEAFF. Written as DNA, the CDR3 is TGTGCCAGCAGTTTAAGACAGGGGGCGCGACGGCCTGAAGCTTTCTTT.

The gene calls are TRBV5-7 and TRBJ1-5; no firm D call. TRBV5-7 is annotated as an ORF whose role is uncertain. This CDR3 spans 14 amino acids. Trimming pared 0 bases from V and 7 bases from J, leaving 11 bases between. In nucleotides, the CDR3 is TGTGCCAGCAGCTTGGTCGGGGAGGAACAGCCCCAGCATTTT. Its protein product is CASSLVGEEQPQHF.

J is TRBJ1-1 and V is TRBV3-1 (or the pseudogene TRBV3-2); D gene ambiguous. The CDR3 extends over 15 amino acids. CDR1 is LGHDT, CDR2 YNNKEL, per germline (reference sequence). Between the trimmed V and J ends, which lost 0 bases and 7 bases, there was a span of 15 bases. DNA for the CDR3: TGTGCCAGCAGCCAAGATATAATAACGAGTAATGAAGCTTTCTTT. This sequence encodes CASSQDIITSNEAFF.

The chain recombines TRBV28 with TRBJ1-2, with TRBD1 identical over 9 bases. Germline V gene lookup returns CDR1 MDHEN and CDR2 SYDVKM. V was pared by 8 bases and J by 8 bases, with 9 bases of the junction left unmatched. The CDR3 has 13 residues. The CDR3 nucleotides are TGTGCCAGCCGGTTCCGGGACAGGGAAGGCTACACCTTC. This gives the protein CASRFRDREGYTF.

The rearrangement uses TRBV28 and TRBJ1-4; no clear D gene. The germline V gene has CDR1 MDHEN and CDR2 SYDVKM. With 6 bases removed from V and 8 bases from J, the gap between germline ends came to 19 bases. The CDR3 loop spans 15 amino acids. CDR3 bases: TGTGCCAGCAGCTCTAGTCGGTCGGGATTGGAAAAACTGTTTTTT. It translates to CASSSSRSGLEKLFF.

This clone occurred once. V gene TRBV10-3 combines with J gene TRBJ2-3, with 11 nucleotides matching TRBD1. The CDR3 is 15 residues long. CDR1 is ENHRY and CDR2 is SYGVKD in the germline V gene. J gave up 4 bases and V 6 bases, and 6 bases lay outside the gene matches. CDR3 DNA sequence: TGTGCCATCAGGGGACAGGGGGAACGGGCAGATACGCAGTATTTT. This gives the protein CAIRGQGERADTQYF.